This TCR beta chain was retrieved from a study of liver allograft versus peripheral blood T cells. Whole-study context: Intrahepatic T cell receptor repertoires from transplanted livers were compared against repertoires in recipients' peripheral blood.

The germline CDR1 and CDR2 sequences are KGHSH and LQKENI. V lost 3 bases to trimming and J lost 0 bases, with 11 bases between them. The CDR3 is 15 residues long. Study results and caveats: According to reports, the T cell receptor repertoires inside liver allografts differed from those in peripheral blood.

This clonotype was seen ten or more times. The antigen is unknown. TCRdb re-derived calls from the reads in MiXCR, one entry per CDR3 protein. The data show around 18,000 distinct CDR3 sequences, roughly a fifth seen once. The TCR originated in a human patient who had a liver transplant. Some T cells may trace back to the graft donor. This chain links TRBV18 with TRBJ1-1; D might be TRBD1 (6 bases). CDR3 sequence reads: CASSPKTGMNTEAFF. CDR3 nucleotide sequence: TGTGCCAGCTCACCGAAAACAGGGATGAACACTGAAGCTTTCTTT.